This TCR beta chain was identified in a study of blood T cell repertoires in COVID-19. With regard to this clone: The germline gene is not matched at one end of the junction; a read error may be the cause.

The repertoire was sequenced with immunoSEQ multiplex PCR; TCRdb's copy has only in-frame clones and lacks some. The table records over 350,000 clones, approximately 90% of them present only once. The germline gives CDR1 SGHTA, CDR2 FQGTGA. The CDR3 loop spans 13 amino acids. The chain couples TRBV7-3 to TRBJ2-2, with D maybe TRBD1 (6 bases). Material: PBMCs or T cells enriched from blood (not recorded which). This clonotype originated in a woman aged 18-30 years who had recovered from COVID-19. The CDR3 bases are TGTGCCAGCGGCTTAATAGGACAGGGGGAGCTGTTTTTT. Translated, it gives CASGLIGQGELFF.